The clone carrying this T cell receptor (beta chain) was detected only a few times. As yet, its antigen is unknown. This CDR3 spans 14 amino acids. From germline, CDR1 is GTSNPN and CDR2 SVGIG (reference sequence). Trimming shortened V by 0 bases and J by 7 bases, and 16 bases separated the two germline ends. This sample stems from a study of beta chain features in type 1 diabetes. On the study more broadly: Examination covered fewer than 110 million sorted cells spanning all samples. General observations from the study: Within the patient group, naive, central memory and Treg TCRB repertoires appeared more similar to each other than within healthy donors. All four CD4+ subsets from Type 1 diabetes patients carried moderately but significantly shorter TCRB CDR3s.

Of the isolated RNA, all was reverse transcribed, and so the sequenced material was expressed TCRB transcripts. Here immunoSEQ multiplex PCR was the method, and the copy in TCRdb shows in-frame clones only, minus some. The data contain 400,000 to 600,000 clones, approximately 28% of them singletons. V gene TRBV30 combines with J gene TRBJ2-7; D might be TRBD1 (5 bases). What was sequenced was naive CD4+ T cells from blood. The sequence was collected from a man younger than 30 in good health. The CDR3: CAWSVGAEPSEQYF. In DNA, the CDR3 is TGTGCCTGGAGTGTTGGGGCGGAACCTTCAGAGCAGTACTTC.